These 8 T cell receptor beta chains were sequenced from one sample in a study of blood T cell repertoires in COVID-19. Produced via immunoSEQ multiplex PCR; TCRdb's table is partial and in-frame only. This table holds about 39,000 clones, just over 85% found once. Sequencing used peripheral blood. The receptors here all came from a man aged 65 to 79 with acute or convalescent COVID-19.

The chain combines TRBV30 with TRBJ2-1; the D gene is possibly TRBD2 (6 bases). From germline, CDR1 is GTSNPN and CDR2 SVGIG (reference sequence). The CDR3 totals 13 residues. The V end lost 4 bases, the J end lost 5 bases, and 12 bases lay between the germline ends. The CDR3 bases are TGTGCCTGGAAGAGGCTAGCGAACAATGAGCAGTTCTTC. This codes for CAWKRLANNEQFF. The full variable domain, completed using reference TRBV30 and TRBJ2-1, is SQTIHQWPATLVQPVGSPLSLECTVEGTSNPNLYWYRQAAGRGLQLLFYSVGIGQISSEVPQNLSASRPQDRQFILSSKKLLLSDSGFYLCAWKRLANNEQFFGPGTRLTVL.

The chain recombines TRBV6-5 with TRBJ2-3, with 10 positions matching TRBD1. The ends lost 5 bases at V and 4 bases at J; junction bases unmatched: 3. CDR1 and CDR2 (germline): MNHEY, SVGAGI. The CDR3 totals 14 residues. The CDR3 DNA reads TGTGCCAGCAGTCTAGACAGGGGGCCAGATACGCAGTATTTT. It encodes CASSLDRGPDTQYF.

The V and J genes are TRBV14 and TRBJ2-1, with a weak D call TRBD1 (5 bases). Germline V lookup: CDR1 SGHDN, CDR2 FVKESK. V gave up 3 bases and J gave up 8 bases, with 17 bases separating them. The CDR3 runs to 15 residues. CDR3 sequence reads: CASSHYSDTFDEQFF. CDR3 nucleotides: TGTGCCAGCAGCCATTACTCGGACACATTTGATGAGCAGTTCTTC.

CDR3 residues: CASSLSGGTDTQYF. The CDR3 bases are TGTGCCAGCAGCTTAAGCGGGGGAACAGATACGCAGTATTTT. This sequence joins TRBV7-3 and TRBJ2-3; 7 bases agree with TRBD2. Germline CDR1 reads SGHTA; CDR2 reads FQGTGA. V shed 1 base and J 3 bases; nucleotides not matched to a gene: 1. The CDR3 totals 14 residues. Complete variable domain (other parts from reference TRBV7-3 and TRBJ2-3): GAGVSQTPSNKVTEKGKYVELRCDPISGHTALYWYRQSLGQGPEFLIYFQGTGAADDSGLPNDRFFAVRPEGSVSTLKIQRTERGDSAVYLCASSLSGGTDTQYFGPGTRLTVL.

The V call is TRBV6-5, the J call TRBJ2-1; TRBD2 is a possible D gene (6 bases). The V gene lost 4 bases and the J gene lost 7 bases, with 14 bases spanning the gap. CDR1 MNHEY and CDR2 SVGAGI come from the germline V gene. The CDR3 loop spans 14 amino acids. CDR3 region: CASSSSGSRNEQFF. The CDR3 coding sequence is TGTGCCAGCAGTTCCTCCGGGAGTAGGAATGAGCAGTTCTTC.

V and J are TRBV11-2 and TRBJ2-3; 9 positions match TRBD2. V trimming: 4 bases; J trimming: 0 bases; junction bases outside the gene matches: 14. This CDR3 contains 19 residues. CDR1 SGHAT and CDR2 FQNNGV come from the germline V gene. In DNA, the CDR3 is TGTGCCAGCAGCTCGCTCCCCTTGGGGGCGGGGGGGAGCACAGATACGCAGTATTTT. Encoded protein: CASSSLPLGAGGSTDTQYF.

The chain recombines TRBV18 with TRBJ1-5; D may be TRBD1 (6 bases). This CDR3 is built from 13 residues. V was cut by 2 bases and J by 7 bases, with 9 bases left in between. Germline values: CDR1 KGHSH, CDR2 LQKENI. The CDR3 bases are TGTGCCAGCTCACCAGGACAGTCCCAGCCCCAGCATTTT. Amino acid sequence: CASSPGQSQPQHF.

The chain links TRBV3-1 (or the pseudogene TRBV3-2) to TRBJ1-6; TRBD1 matches 9 bases. CDR3 length equals 14 residues. Losses at the gene ends were 4 bases for V and 8 bases for J; bases not matched to a gene: 3. Germline values: CDR1 LGHDT, CDR2 YNNKEL (reference sequence). The CDR3 region is CASSPRTGDSPLHF. The CDR3, as DNA: TGTGCCAGCAGCCCCCGGACAGGGGATTCACCCCTCCACTTT.